This is a list of T cell receptor beta chains from one sample in a study of siplizumab effects on memory and regulatory T cells. Libraries were prepared by immunoSEQ multiplex PCR; TCRdb keeps only in-frame clonotypes and omits some of them. The sample holds about 100,000 clones, approximately 91% seen once. Sequences were obtained from CD4+ T cells sorted from blood. These receptors all come from a human donor in good health. Both conserved end residues are part of each CDR3. The order of the fields is V gene, D gene, clone size, J gene, CDR3 protein, CDR3 DNA. D genes are given only for firm matches. Rows give clone size only sometimes, using once, few, many, or a class for an expanded clone.

TRBV29-1,-,-,TRBJ1-2,CSVEGKVGYTF,TGCAGCGTTGAGGGGAAAGTTGGCTACACCTTC
TRBV6-5,TRBD1,-,TRBJ2-5,CASSYDRGRGKETQYF,TGTGCCAGCAGTTATGACAGGGGGCGGGGAAAGGAGACCCAGTACTTC
TRBV27,-,-,TRBJ1-2,CASSSDTEDGYTF,TGTGCCAGCAGTTCGGACACAGAGGATGGCTACACCTTC
TRBV15,-,-,TRBJ1-5,CATAPARSNQPQHF,TGTGCCACCGCCCCGGCCCGAAGCAATCAGCCCCAGCATTTT
TRBV19,TRBD1,-,TRBJ2-1,CASSLRDSFSSYNEQFF,TGTGCCAGTAGTTTACGGGACAGCTTCAGCTCCTACAATGAGCAGTTCTTC
TRBV29-1,TRBD2,-,TRBJ2-5,CSGGTSATETQYF,TGCAGCGGCGGGACTAGCGCCACAGAGACCCAGTACTTC
TRBV25-1,-,-,TRBJ1-6,CASSGGFESNSPLHF,TGTGCCAGCAGTGGGGGATTTGAGAGTAATTCACCCCTCCACTTT
TRBV5-6,TRBD2,-,TRBJ2-5,CASSTTSGGPKETQYF,TGTGCCAGCAGCACGACTAGCGGGGGGCCTAAAGAGACCCAGTACTTC
TRBV6-5,-,-,TRBJ2-3,CASSQGQPEGRTQYF,TGTGCCAGCAGCCAAGGACAACCGGAGGGCCGTACGCAGTATTTT
TRBV28,TRBD1,few,TRBJ1-1,CASTGQGRTEAFF,TGTGCCAGCACTGGACAGGGGCGGACTGAAGCTTTCTTT
TRBV10-1,TRBD2,once,TRBJ2-3,CATLRETSGGALIINTSTDTQYF,TGCGCCACCCTAAGGGAAACTAGCGGGGGGGCCTTGATTATTAATACTAGCACAGATACGCAGTATTTT
TRBV6-6,TRBD2,-,TRBJ2-7,CASIRGGSSYEQYF,TGTGCCAGCATCCGGGGGGGGAGCTCCTACGAGCAGTACTTC